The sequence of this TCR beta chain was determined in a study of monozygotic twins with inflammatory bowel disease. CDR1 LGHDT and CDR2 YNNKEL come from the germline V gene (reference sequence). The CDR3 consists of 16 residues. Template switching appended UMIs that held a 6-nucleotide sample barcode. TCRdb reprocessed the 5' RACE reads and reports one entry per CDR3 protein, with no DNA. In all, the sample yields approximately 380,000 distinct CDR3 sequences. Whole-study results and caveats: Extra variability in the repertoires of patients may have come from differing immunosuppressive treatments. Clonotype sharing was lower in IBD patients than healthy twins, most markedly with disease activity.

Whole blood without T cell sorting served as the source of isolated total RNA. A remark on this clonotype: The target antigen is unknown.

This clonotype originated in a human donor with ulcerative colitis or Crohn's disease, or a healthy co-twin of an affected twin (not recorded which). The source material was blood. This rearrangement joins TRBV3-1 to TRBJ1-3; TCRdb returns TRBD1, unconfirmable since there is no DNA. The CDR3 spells CASSHMWDNSGNTIYF. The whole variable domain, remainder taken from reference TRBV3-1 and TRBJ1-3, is DTAVSQTPKYLVTQMGNDKSIKCEQNLGHDTMYWYKQDSKKFLKIMFSYNNKELIINETVPNRFSPKSPDKAHLNLHINSLELGDSAVYFCASSHMWDNSGNTIYFGEGSWLTVV.